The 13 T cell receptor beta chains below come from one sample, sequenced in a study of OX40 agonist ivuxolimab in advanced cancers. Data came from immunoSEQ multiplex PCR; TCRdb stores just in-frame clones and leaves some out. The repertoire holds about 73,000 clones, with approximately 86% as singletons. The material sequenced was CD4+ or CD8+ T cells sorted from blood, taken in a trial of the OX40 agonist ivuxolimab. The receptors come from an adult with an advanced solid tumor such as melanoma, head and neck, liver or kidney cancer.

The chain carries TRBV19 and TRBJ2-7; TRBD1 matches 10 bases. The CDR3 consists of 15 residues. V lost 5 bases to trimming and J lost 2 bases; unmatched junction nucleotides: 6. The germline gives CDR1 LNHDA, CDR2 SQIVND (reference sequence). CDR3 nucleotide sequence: TGTGCCAGTAGTCCCCGGACAGGGGGACCCTACGAGCAGTACTTC. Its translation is CASSPRTGGPYEQYF.

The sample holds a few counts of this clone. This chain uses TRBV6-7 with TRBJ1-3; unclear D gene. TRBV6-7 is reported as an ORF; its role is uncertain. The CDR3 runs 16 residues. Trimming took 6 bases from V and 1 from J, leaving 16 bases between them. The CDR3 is CASRSELPSSGNTIYF. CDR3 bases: TGTGCCAGCAGATCAGAGTTGCCTTCTTCTGGAAACACCATATATTTT.

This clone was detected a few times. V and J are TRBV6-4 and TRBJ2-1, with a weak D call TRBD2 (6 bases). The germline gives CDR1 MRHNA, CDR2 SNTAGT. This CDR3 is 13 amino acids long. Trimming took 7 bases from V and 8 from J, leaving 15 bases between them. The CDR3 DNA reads TGTGCCAGCAACGGCGGGGCTGGGCATGAGCAGTTCTTC. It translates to CASNGGAGHEQFF.

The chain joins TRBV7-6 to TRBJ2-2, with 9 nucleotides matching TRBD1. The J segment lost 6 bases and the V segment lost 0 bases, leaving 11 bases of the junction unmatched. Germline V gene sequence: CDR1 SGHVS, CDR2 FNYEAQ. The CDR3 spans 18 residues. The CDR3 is CASSLARYGQGPSGELFF. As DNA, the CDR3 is TGTGCCAGCAGCTTAGCCCGGTACGGACAGGGGCCGTCCGGGGAGCTGTTTTTT.

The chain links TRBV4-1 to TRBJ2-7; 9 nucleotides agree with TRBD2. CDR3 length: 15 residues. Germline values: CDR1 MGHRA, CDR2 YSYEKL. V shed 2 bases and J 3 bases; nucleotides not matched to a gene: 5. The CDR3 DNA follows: TGCGCCAGCAGCCAATATAGCGGGGGATTCTACGAGCAGTACTTC. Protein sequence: CASSQYSGGFYEQYF.

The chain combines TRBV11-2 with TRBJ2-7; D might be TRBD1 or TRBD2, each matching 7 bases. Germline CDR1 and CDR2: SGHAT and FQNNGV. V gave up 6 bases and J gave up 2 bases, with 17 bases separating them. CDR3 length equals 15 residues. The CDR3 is CASSPNRGLTYEQYF. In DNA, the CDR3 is TGTGCCAGCAGTCCGAACAGGGGACTAACCTACGAGCAGTACTTC. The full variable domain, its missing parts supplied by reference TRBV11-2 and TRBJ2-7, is EAGVAQSPRYKIIEKRQSVAFWCNPISGHATLYWYQQILGQGPKLLIQFQNNGVVDDSQLPKDRFSAERLKGVDSTLKIQPAKLEDSAVYLCASSPNRGLTYEQYFGPGTRLTVT.

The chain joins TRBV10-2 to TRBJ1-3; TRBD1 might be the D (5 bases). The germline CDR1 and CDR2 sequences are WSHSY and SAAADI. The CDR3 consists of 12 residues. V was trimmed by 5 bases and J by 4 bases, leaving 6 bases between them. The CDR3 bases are TGCGCCAGCAGTTCAGGGGGAAACACCATATATTTT. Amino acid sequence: CASSSGGNTIYF.

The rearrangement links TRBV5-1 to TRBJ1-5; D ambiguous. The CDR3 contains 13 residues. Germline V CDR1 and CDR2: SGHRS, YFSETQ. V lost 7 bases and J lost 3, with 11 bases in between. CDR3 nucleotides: TGCGCCAGCTCCAGGCCTATCAATCAGCCCCAGCATTTT. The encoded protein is CASSRPINQPQHF.

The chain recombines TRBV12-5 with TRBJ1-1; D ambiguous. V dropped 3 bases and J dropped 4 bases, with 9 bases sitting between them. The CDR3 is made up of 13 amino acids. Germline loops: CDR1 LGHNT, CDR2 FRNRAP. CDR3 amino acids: CASGFTAGTEAFF. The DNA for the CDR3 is TGTGCTAGTGGTTTCACGGCGGGCACTGAAGCTTTCTTT.

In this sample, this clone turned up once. The CDR3 loop is CASSRTGVKNIQYF. The CDR3 DNA follows: TGTGCCAGCAGTCGCACAGGGGTCAAAAACATTCAGTACTTC. The chain has TRBV7-9 and TRBJ2-4; TRBD1 aligns across 7 bases. CDR1 is SEHNR, CDR2 FQNEAQ, per germline (reference sequence). V shed 6 bases, J shed 3 bases, and the junction held 5 bases outside the gene matches. CDR3 size: 14 residues.

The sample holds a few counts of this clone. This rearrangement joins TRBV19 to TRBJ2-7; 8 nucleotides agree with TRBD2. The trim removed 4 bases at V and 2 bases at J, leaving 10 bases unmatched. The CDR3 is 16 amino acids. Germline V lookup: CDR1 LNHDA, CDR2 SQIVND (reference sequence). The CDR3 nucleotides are TGTGCCAGTAGTAAACGGGACTTAGCGGGGACCTACGAGCAGTACTTC. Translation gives CASSKRDLAGTYEQYF.

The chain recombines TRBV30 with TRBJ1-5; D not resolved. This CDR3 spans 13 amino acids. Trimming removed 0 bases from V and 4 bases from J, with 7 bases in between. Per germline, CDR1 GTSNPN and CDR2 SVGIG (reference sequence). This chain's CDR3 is CAWSVEGNQPQHF. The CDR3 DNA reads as TGTGCCTGGAGTGTAGAGGGAAATCAGCCCCAGCATTTT. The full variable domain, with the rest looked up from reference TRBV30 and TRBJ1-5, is SQTIHQWPATLVQPVGSPLSLECTVEGTSNPNLYWYRQAAGRGLQLLFYSVGIGQISSEVPQNLSASRPQDRQFILSSKKLLLSDSGFYLCAWSVEGNQPQHFGDGTRLSIL.

The CDR3 nucleotides are TGTGCCAGCAGCAAGGACAGCTCCTACGAGCAGTACTTC. Its protein product is CASSKDSSYEQYF. The rearrangement uses TRBV7-9 and TRBJ2-7; D possibly corresponds to TRBD1 (6 bases). V lost 5 bases and J 0 bases, leaving 8 bases between the germline ends. This CDR3 spans 13 amino acids. CDR1 and CDR2 (germline): SEHNR, FQNEAQ (reference sequence).